The entry below describes one T cell receptor (beta chain). This sample stems from a study of T cell clones after liver transplantation. The germline gives CDR1 MNHEY, CDR2 SMNVEV (reference sequence). The CDR3 runs 14 residues. The V and J ends lost 2 bases and 2 bases respectively, with 9 bases between them. Method: immunoSEQ multiplex PCR; TCRdb's copy keeps in-frame clones and lacks some. The repertoire has about 50,000 clones, roughly 70% of them found once; the top ten carry around 9.5%. The receptor's source is a human patient who received a liver transplant. The T cells may come from the graft donor. Sample: CD4+ T cells from blood, taken 54 months after liver transplant. The rearrangement joins TRBV27 to TRBJ1-1, with TRBD1 as a possible D gene (5 bases). Here the CDR3 reads CASSLVGGNTEAFF. Written as DNA, the CDR3 is TGTGCCAGCAGTTTAGTCGGGGGAAACACTGAAGCTTTCTTT.